What follows are 17 T cell receptor beta chains derived from one specimen sequenced in a study of tumor-infiltrating lymphocytes in primary liver carcinoma. Synthesis of TCR beta cDNA was carried out from about 0.55 ug total RNA with a constant-region primer. Each TCR beta library was derived from three nested multiplex PCR rounds that employed slightly modified ARM-PCR. The first two PCR rounds used TRBV1-TRBV30 forward primers with a C-beta reverse primer, about 10 cycles each. Each CDR3 protein gets one entry after TCRdb re-called the multiplex PCR reads with MiXCR. Among some 200,000 distinct CDR3 sequences listed, 65% were seen once. For blood RNA, unsorted whole blood served as the source, and germline DNA was extracted too. The material sequenced was peripheral blood. The receptors stem from a woman aged 55-75 years with primary liver carcinoma and hepatitis B virus infection.

V gene TRBV11-1 combines with J gene TRBJ2-1; TRBD2 is a possible D gene (6 bases). The CDR3 extends over 21 amino acids. Between the trimmed V and J ends, which lost 6 bases and 2 bases, there was a span of 32 bases. CDR1 is SGHAT, CDR2 FQDESV, per germline (reference sequence). The CDR3 here is CASSPPGGGISPGAAYNEQFF. In nucleotides, the CDR3 is TGTGCCAGCAGTCCTCCAGGAGGCGGGATATCACCGGGAGCGGCCTACAATGAGCAGTTCTTC.

This clonotype has just a few counts. This rearrangement joins TRBV28 to TRBJ1-1; 7 bases line up with TRBD1. The V gene end was trimmed by 6 bases and the J gene end by 4 bases; junction bases not matched to a gene: 8. Germline CDR1 and CDR2: MDHEN and SYDVKM. This CDR3 comprises 14 residues. This CDR3 is CASSRQGRSTEAFF. CDR3 coding DNA: TGTGCCAGCAGCCGACAGGGTAGAAGCACTGAAGCTTTCTTT.

CDR3 in DNA: TGTGCCAGCAGTTTCCGGGACGGATACATCGCTGAGCAGTTCTTC. Its protein product is CASSFRDGYIAEQFF. The chain couples TRBV28 to TRBJ2-1; D could derive from TRBD1 or TRBD2 (5 bases each). Germline lookup yields CDR1 MDHEN and CDR2 SYDVKM. The CDR3 is made up of 15 amino acids. Trimming took 3 bases from V and 9 from J, leaving 18 bases between them.

Concerning this clonotype itself: The CDR3 does not close with the conserved phenylalanine or tryptophan, likely indicating a read error. J is TRBJ2-1 and V is TRBV24-1; the match to TRBD2 covers 10 bases. Germline assignment: CDR1 KGHDR and CDR2 SFDVKD. V trimming: 1 base; J trimming: 7 bases; junction bases outside the gene matches: 6. This CDR3 is built from 16 residues. As DNA, the CDR3 is TGTGCCACCAGTGATTTTCTAGCGGGAGAAAAGAATGAGCAGTTCTTA. This translates into CATSDFLAGEKNEQFL.

About this clonotype: Since no conserved phenylalanine or tryptophan closes the CDR3, a read error is the likely cause. It is unclear where the CDR3 begins or ends on the DNA, so no DNA is shown, and the CDR3 is as TCRdb lists it. The chain employs TRBV11-1 and TRBJ2-2. The CDR3 is 12 residues long, counting both termini. Germline values: CDR1 SGHAT, CDR2 FQDESV (reference sequence). The CDR3 sequence is CASSLQVGELFL.

The gene calls are TRBV4-1 and TRBJ1-2, with a weak D call TRBD1 (5 bases). V was clipped by 1 base and J by 3 bases, with 6 bases between them. The CDR3 spans 13 residues. Germline assignment: CDR1 MGHRA and CDR2 YSYEKL. The CDR3 DNA reads as TGCGCCAGCAGCCAAGGGGGGGACTATGGCTACACCTTC. Translated, it gives CASSQGGDYGYTF.

This clonotype has just a few counts. A read error may explain this, as a much larger clone is one base away. The gene calls are TRBV6-5 and TRBJ2-7, with D possibly matching TRBD2 (6 bases). The CDR3 extends over 12 amino acids. Germline CDR1 is MNHEY and CDR2 is SVGAGI. The ends were cut back, 9 bases at V and 3 bases at J, with 12 bases in the middle. The CDR3 DNA reads as TGTGCCAGTAGTAACGGGAGCTACGAGCAGTACTTC. Translating gives CASSNGSYEQYF.

Worth noting for this clonotype: A much larger clone is a single base away; this may be a read error. The chain links TRBV6-2 or TRBV6-3 to TRBJ2-7; 8 bases map to TRBD2. The germline V gene encodes CDR1 MNHEY and CDR2 SVGEGT. This CDR3 contains 11 residues. V was pared by 10 bases and J by 6 bases, with 5 bases of the junction left unmatched. CDR3 DNA sequence: TGTGCCACCGGGGGGGCGTGCGAGCAGTACTTC. Translation: CATGGACEQYF.

Remarks on this clonotype: This sequence may be a read error, since a much larger clone differs from it by one base. The chain couples TRBV6-5 to TRBJ2-7; 9 nucleotides line up with TRBD1. In germline, CDR1 is MNHEY, CDR2 SVGAGI. The CDR3 contains 15 residues. CDR3: CTSSRPGQGTYEQYF. CDR3 DNA: TGTACCAGCAGTCGACCGGGACAGGGAACGTACGAGCAGTACTTC.

The DNA for the CDR3 is TGTGCCAGCACGACGACGTCAGGGGCCCTGTACGAGCAGTACTTC. Protein: CASTTTSGALYEQYF. V usage is TRBV6-6 and J usage is TRBJ2-7; D is possibly TRBD1 (6 bases). In germline, CDR1 is MNHNY, CDR2 SVGAGI (reference sequence). The CDR3 is 15 residues long. Trimming took off 7 bases at V and 4 bases at J, with 20 bases between the two ends.

To note about this clonotype: One end of the junction is discordant with germline, which a read error may explain. The V call is TRBV6-5, the J call TRBJ2-5; possible D gene TRBD2, 7 bases. CDR1 MNHEY and CDR2 SVGAGI come from the germline V gene. CDR3 length equals 13 residues. The CDR3 loop reads CASRSTGRETQCF. DNA of the CDR3: TGTGCCAGCAGATCCACAGGGCGGGAGACCCAGTGCTTC.

As to this clonotype: It may be a read error: a sequence one base away is much more abundant. The chain carries TRBV6-5 and TRBJ2-2, with no clear D. Per germline, CDR1 MNHEY and CDR2 SVGAGI. The CDR3 runs 15 residues. Trimming pared 0 bases from V and 8 bases from J, leaving 13 bases between. CDR3 bases: TGTGCCAGCAGTTACTCGTCACTGGTTGGGGGGGAGCTGTTTTTT. Protein: CASSYSSLVGGELFF.

The sample holds many counts of this clonotype. The rearrangement links TRBV12-3 or TRBV12-4 to TRBJ2-3; D possibly corresponds to TRBD2 (7 bases). The CDR3 covers 18 residues. V was cut by 3 bases and J by 3 bases, with 22 bases left in between. The CDR3 coding sequence is TGTGCCAGCAGTTTGGGAGGGCCTCGGGCAGGGACAACAGATACGCAGTATTTT. Protein sequence: CASSLGGPRAGTTDTQYF.

Comment on this clonotype: The junction and the germline gene differ at one end; a read error may be behind it. The chain recombines TRBV7-9 with TRBJ2-5; no reliable D call. The CDR3 covers 13 residues. In germline, CDR1 is SEHNR, CDR2 FQNEAQ (reference sequence). In DNA form, the CDR3 reads TGTGTCAGCACCTCGATAGTGGGAGAGACCCAGTACTTC. It yields the protein CVSTSIVGETQYF.

This clonotype was counted many times. The chain links TRBV6-1 to TRBJ1-3; D is possibly TRBD1 (5 bases). The CDR3 is 15 residues long. The germline gives CDR1 MNHNS, CDR2 SASEGT. Trimming stripped 1 base from V and 2 bases from J, with 9 bases between. For the CDR3, the DNA is TGTGCCAGCAGTGAAGAAGACAGCACTGGAAACACCATATATTTT. Encoded protein: CASSEEDSTGNTIYF.

The chain combines TRBV12-3 or TRBV12-4 with TRBJ1-2; D remains unclear. Trimming removed 4 bases at V and 9 bases at J, with 15 bases between. CDR3 length: 13 amino acids. The CDR3 is CASSSQIRSSYTF. CDR3 bases: TGTGCCAGCAGTTCACAGATCAGGAGTAGCTACACCTTC.

As concerns this clonotype: Likely a read error: the CDR3 ends without its conserved phenylalanine or tryptophan. This rearrangement joins TRBV28 to TRBJ1-5, with 8 bases identical to TRBD1. CDR3 length: 13 residues. From germline, CDR1 is MDHEN and CDR2 SYDVKM. Germline trimming cut 8 bases from V and 2 bases from J; bases unmatched to any gene: 2. This CDR3 is CASEQGGNQPQHS. CDR3 DNA: TGTGCCAGCGAACAGGGGGGCAATCAGCCCCAGCATTCT.